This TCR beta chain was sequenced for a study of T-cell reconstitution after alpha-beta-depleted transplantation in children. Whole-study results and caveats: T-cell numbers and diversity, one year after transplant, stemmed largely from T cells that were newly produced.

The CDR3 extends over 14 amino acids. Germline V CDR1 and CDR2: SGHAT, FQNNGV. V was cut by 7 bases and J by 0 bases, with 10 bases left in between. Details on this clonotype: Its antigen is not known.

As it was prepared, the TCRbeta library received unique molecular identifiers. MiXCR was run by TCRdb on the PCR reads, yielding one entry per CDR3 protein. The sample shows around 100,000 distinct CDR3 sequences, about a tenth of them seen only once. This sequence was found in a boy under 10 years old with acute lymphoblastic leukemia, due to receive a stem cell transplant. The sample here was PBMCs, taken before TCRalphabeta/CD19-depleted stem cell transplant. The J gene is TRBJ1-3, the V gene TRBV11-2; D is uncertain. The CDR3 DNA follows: TGTGCCAGCATCGGGATCTTCTCTGGAAACACCATATATTTT. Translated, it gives CASIGIFSGNTIYF. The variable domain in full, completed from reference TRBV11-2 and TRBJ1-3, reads EAGVAQSPRYKIIEKRQSVAFWCNPISGHATLYWYQQILGQGPKLLIQFQNNGVVDDSQLPKDRFSAERLKGVDSTLKIQPAKLEDSAVYLCASIGIFSGNTIYFGEGSWLTVV.